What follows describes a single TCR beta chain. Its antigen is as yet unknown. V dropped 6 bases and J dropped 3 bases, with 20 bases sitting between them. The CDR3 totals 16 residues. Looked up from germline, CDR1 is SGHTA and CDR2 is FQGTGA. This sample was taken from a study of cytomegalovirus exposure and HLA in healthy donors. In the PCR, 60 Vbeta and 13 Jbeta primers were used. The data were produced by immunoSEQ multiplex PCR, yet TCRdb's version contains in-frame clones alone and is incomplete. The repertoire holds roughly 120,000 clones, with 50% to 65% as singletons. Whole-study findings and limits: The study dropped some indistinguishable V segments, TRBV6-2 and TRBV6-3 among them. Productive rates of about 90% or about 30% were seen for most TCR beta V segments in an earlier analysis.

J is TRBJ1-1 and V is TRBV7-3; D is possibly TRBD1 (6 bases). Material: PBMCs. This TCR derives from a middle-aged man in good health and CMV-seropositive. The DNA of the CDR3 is TGTGCCAGCAGTCCCAAGGGTGTCCAGGGGTACACTGAAGCTTTCTTT. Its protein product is CASSPKGVQGYTEAFF. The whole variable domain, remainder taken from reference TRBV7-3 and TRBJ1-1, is GAGVSQTPSNKVTEKGKYVELRCDPISGHTALYWYRQSLGQGPEFLIYFQGTGAADDSGLPNDRFFAVRPEGSVSTLKIQRTERGDSAVYLCASSPKGVQGYTEAFFGQGTRLTVV.